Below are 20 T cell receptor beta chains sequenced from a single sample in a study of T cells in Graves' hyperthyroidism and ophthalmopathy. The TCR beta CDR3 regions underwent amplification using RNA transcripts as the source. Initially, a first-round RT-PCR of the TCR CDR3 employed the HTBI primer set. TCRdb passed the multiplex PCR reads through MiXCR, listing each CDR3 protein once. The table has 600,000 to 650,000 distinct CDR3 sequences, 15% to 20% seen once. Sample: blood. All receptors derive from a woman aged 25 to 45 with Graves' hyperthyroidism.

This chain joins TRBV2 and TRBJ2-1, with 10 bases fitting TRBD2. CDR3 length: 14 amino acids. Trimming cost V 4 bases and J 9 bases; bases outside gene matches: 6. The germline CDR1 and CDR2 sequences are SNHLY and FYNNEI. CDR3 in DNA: TGTGCCAGCAGTGTCAATCTAGCGGGAGTTGAGCAGTTCTTC. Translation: CASSVNLAGVEQFF.

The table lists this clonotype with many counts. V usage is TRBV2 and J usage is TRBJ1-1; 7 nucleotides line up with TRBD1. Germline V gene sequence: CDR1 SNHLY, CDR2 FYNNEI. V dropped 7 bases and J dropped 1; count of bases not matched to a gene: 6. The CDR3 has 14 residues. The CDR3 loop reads CASNSDRANTEAFF. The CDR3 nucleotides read TGTGCCAGCAATTCAGACAGGGCGAACACTGAAGCTTTCTTT.

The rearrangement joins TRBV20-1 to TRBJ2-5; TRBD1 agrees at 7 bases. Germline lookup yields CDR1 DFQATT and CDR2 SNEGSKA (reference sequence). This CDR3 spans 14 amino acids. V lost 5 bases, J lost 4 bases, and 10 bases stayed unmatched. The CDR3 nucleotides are TGCAGTGCTCCCGGGACAGTCGCTACAGAGACCCAGTACTTC. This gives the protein CSAPGTVATETQYF.

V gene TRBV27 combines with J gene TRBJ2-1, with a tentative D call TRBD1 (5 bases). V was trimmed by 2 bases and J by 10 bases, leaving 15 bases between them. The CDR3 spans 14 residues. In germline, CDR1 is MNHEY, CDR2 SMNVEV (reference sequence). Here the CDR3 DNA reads TGTGCCAGCAGTTTACAAGGGGCTCCGATCGAGCAGTTCTTC. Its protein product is CASSLQGAPIEQFF.

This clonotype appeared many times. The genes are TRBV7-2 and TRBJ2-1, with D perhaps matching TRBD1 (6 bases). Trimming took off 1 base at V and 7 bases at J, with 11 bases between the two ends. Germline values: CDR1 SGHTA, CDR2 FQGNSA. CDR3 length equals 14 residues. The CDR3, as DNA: TGTGCCAGCAGCTTAGGGGGGCTAAGGAATGAGCAGTTCTTC. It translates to CASSLGGLRNEQFF.

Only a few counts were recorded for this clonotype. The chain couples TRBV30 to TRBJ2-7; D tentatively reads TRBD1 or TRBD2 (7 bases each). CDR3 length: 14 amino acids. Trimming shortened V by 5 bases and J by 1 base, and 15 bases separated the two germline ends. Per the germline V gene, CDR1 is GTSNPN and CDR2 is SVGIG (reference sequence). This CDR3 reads CAWGGGQRSYEQYF. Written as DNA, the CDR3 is TGTGCCTGGGGGGGGGGACAGCGGTCCTACGAGCAGTACTTC.

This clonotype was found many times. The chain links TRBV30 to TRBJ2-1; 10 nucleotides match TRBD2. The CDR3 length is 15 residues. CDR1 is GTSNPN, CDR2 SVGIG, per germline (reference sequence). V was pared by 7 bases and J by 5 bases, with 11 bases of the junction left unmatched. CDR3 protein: CAFDLPSGRNNEQFF. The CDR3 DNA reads TGTGCCTTTGACCTACCTAGCGGGAGAAACAATGAGCAGTTCTTC.

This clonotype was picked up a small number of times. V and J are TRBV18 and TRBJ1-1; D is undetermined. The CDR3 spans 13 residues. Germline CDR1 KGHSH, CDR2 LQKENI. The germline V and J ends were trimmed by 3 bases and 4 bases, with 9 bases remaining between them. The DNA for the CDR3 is TGTGCCAGCTCACCCCACACCGCCACTGAAGCTTTCTTT. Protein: CASSPHTATEAFF.

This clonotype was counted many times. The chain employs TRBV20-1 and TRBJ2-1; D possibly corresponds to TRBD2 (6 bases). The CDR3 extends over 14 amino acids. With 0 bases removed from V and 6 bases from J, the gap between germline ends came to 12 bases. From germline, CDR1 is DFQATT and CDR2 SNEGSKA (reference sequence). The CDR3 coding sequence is TGCAGTGCTAGAGAGGGACTGCCTGTCAATGAGCAGTTCTTC. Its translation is CSAREGLPVNEQFF.

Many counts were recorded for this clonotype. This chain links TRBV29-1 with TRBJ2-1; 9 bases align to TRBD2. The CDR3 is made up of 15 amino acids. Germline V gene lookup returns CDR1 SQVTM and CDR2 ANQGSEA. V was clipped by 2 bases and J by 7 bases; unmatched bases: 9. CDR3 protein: CSVEPGLASENEQFF. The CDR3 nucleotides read TGCAGCGTTGAACCCGGACTAGCGAGCGAGAATGAGCAGTTCTTC.

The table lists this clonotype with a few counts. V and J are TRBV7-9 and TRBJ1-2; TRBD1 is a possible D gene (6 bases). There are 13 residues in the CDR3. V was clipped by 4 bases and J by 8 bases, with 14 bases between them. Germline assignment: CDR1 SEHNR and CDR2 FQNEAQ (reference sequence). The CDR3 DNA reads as TGTGCCAGCAGCTCAGCAGGGGTAGGGGGCTACACCTTC. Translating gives CASSSAGVGGYTF.

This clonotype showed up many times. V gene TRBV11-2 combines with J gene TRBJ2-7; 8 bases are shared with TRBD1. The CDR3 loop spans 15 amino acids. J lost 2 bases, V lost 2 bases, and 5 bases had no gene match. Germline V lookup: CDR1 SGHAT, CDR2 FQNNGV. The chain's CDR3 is CASSLYGQGTYEQYF. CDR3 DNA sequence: TGTGCCAGCAGCTTATACGGACAGGGTACCTACGAGCAGTACTTC.

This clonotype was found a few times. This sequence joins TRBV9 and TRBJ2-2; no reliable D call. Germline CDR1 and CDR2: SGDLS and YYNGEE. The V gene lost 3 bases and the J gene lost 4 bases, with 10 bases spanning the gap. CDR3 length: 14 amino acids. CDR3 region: CASSDKTVTGELFF. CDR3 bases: TGTGCCAGCAGCGACAAGACTGTCACCGGGGAGCTGTTTTTT. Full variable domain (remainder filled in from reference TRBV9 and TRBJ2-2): DSGVTQTPKHLITATGQRVTLRCSPRSGDLSVYWYQQSLDQGLQFLIQYYNGEERAKGNILERFSAQQFPDLHSELNLSSLELGDSALYFCASSDKTVTGELFFGEGSRLTVL.

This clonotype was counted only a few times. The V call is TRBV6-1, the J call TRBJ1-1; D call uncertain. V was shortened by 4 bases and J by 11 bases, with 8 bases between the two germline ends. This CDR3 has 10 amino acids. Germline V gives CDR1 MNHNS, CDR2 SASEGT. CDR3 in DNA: TGTGCCAGCAGTGTGAATGTGGCTTTCTTT. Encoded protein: CASSVNVAFF.

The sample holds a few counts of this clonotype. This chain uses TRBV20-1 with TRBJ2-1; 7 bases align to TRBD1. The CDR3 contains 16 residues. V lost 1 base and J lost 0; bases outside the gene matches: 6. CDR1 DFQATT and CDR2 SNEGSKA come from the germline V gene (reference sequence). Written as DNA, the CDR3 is TGCAGTGCTAGAGTCCCAGGGGGTAGCTCCTACAATGAGCAGTTCTTC. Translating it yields CSARVPGGSSYNEQFF.

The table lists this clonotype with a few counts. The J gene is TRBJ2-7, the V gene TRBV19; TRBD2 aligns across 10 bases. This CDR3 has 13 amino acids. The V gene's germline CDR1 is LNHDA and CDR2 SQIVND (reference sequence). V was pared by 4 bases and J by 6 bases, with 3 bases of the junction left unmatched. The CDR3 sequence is CASSRSSGSEQYF. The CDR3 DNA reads TGTGCCAGTAGTAGATCTAGCGGGAGCGAGCAGTACTTC. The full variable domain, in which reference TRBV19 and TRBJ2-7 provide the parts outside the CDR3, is DGGITQSPKYLFRKEGQNVTLSCEQNLNHDAMYWYRQDPGQGLRLIYYSQIVNDFQKGDIAEGYSVSREKKESFPLTVTSAQKNPTAFYLCASSRSSGSEQYFGPGTRLTVT.

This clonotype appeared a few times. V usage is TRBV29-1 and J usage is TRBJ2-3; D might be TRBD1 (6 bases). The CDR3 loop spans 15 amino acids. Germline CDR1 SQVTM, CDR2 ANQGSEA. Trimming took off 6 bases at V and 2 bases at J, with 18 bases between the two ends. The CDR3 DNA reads TGCAGCGTCCCCAGGGGCGTCAGTCTCACAGATACGCAGTATTTT. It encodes CSVPRGVSLTDTQYF.

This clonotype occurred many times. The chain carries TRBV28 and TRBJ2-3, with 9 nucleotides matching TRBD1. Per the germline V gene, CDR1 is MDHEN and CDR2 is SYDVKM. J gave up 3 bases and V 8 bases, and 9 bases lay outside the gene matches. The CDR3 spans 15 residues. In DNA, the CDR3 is TGTGCCAGCGGGTCACAGGGACAGGGTACAGATACGCAGTATTTT. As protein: CASGSQGQGTDTQYF.

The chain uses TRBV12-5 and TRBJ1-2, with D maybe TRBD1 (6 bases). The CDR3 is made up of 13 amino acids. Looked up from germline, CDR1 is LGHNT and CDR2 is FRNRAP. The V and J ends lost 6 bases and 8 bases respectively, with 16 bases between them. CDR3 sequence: CASGPWDKGGYTF. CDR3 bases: TGTGCTAGTGGCCCATGGGACAAAGGCGGCTACACCTTC.

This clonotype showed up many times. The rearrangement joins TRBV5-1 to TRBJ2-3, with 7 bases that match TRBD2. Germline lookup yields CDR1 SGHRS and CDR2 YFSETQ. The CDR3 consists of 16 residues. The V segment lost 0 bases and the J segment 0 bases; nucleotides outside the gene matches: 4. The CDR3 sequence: CASSLGLAASTDTQYF. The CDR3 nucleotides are TGCGCCAGCAGCTTGGGCCTAGCGGCAAGCACAGATACGCAGTATTTT.